What follows are 7 T cell receptor beta chains derived from one specimen sequenced in a study of CD8+CD57+ T cells in acquired aplastic anemia. Using genomic DNA as the template, TCR beta VDJ and CDR3 profiling was carried out. From the reads, TCRdb called clonotypes with MiXCR, one entry per CDR3 protein. Of fewer than 100,000 distinct CDR3 sequences in the sample, around 42% are singletons; the top ten hold about 66%. Sequencing used sorted CD4+, CD8+, or CD8+CD57+ T cells (not recorded which) from PBMCs. Receptors were obtained from a human donor in good health, serving as a control.

This chain uses TRBV19 with TRBJ2-7; 7 bases map to TRBD1. The CDR3 spans 15 residues. Losses at the gene ends were 9 bases for V and 3 bases for J; bases not matched to a gene: 14. Looked up from germline, CDR1 is LNHDA and CDR2 is SQIVND (reference sequence). The CDR3 DNA follows: TGTGCCAGCAGGCCCACCGGGACAGCTCTCTACGAGCAGTACTTC. Residues: CASRPTGTALYEQYF.

This clonotype was observed a handful of times. The rearrangement uses TRBV6-1 and TRBJ2-1, with D possibly TRBD1 on 5 matching bases. The V end was cut by 5 bases, the J end by 8 bases, with 10 bases between. Looked up from germline, CDR1 is MNHNS and CDR2 is SASEGT. The CDR3 runs to 12 residues. The CDR3 loop is CASSTLGDEQFF. The DNA of the CDR3 is TGTGCCAGCAGTACTTTAGGGGATGAGCAGTTCTTC.

This chain links TRBV2 with TRBJ2-1, with D perhaps TRBD1 (5 bases). Trimming shortened V by 7 bases and J by 13 bases, and 23 bases separated the two germline ends. In germline, CDR1 is SNHLY, CDR2 FYNNEI. This CDR3 contains 14 residues. The CDR3 region is CASITDPDRAKQFF. In nucleotides, the CDR3 is TGTGCCAGCATTACCGACCCTGACAGAGCAAAACAGTTCTTC.

In its sample, this clonotype was seen a few times. This chain joins TRBV10-3 and TRBJ1-1, with D uncertain. Germline V gene lookup returns CDR1 ENHRY and CDR2 SYGVKD. Trimming took 6 bases from V and 1 from J, leaving 6 bases between them. This CDR3 spans 12 amino acids. The CDR3 reads CAISRENTEAFF. CDR3 nucleotide sequence: TGTGCCATCAGCCGGGAGAACACTGAAGCTTTCTTT.

The J gene is TRBJ1-1, the V gene TRBV10-3; no definite D call. CDR3 length: 13 amino acids. Germline values: CDR1 ENHRY, CDR2 SYGVKD. V lost 11 bases and J 5 bases, leaving 18 bases between the germline ends. The CDR3 DNA sequence: TGTGCCGGCTCACCACCTGGAGGGACTGAAGCTTTCTTT. It encodes CAGSPPGGTEAFF.

The chain joins TRBV10-1 to TRBJ2-2; D is unresolved. The germline V and J ends were trimmed by 4 bases and 9 bases, with 9 bases remaining between them. Germline-derived CDR1 and CDR2 are WNHNN and SYGVQD (reference sequence). This CDR3 spans 12 amino acids. CDR3 in amino acids: CASSVLYRELFF. The CDR3 DNA follows: TGCGCCAGCAGTGTCCTGTACCGGGAGCTGTTTTTT.

This clonotype was found many times. This chain joins TRBV9 and TRBJ1-1; a weak D match, TRBD1 (5 bases). Germline V lookup: CDR1 SGDLS, CDR2 YYNGEE. The CDR3 has 15 amino acids. V lost 0 bases and J 1 base, leaving 10 bases between the germline ends. The CDR3 is CASSVAGGGNTEAFF. For the CDR3, the DNA is TGTGCCAGCAGCGTAGCGGGGGGAGGGAACACTGAAGCTTTCTTT.